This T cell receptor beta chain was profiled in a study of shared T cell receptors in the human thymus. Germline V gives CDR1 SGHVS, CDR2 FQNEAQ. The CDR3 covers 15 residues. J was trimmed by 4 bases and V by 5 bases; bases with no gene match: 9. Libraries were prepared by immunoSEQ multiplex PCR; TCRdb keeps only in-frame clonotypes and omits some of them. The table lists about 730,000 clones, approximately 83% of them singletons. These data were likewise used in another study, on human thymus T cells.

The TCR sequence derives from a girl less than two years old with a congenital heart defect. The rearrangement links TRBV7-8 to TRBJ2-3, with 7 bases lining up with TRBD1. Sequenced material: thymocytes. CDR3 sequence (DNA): TGTGCCAGCAGCCCCGACGACAGGGAACCAGATACGCAGTATTTT. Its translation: CASSPDDREPDTQYF.